The T cell receptor beta chain under discussion was sequenced for a study of blood T cell repertoires in COVID-19. This CDR3 is built from 15 residues. From germline, CDR1 is KGHSH and CDR2 LQKENI. V trimming: 6 bases; J trimming: 5 bases; junction bases outside the gene matches: 6. With respect to this clone: Other DNA variants within this sample encode the same CDR3.

Libraries were prepared by immunoSEQ multiplex PCR; TCRdb keeps only in-frame clonotypes and omits some of them. The repertoire holds about 160,000 clones, approximately 84% seen once, with roughly 5% in the top ten. The source is a woman aged 45-65 years with COVID-19, enrolled during active disease. The chain recombines TRBV18 with TRBJ2-2; 10 nucleotides agree with TRBD1. Material for sequencing was peripheral blood. This CDR3 is CASSSGTGVTGELFF. DNA of the CDR3: TGTGCCAGCTCGTCCGGGACAGGGGTGACCGGGGAGCTGTTTTTT.